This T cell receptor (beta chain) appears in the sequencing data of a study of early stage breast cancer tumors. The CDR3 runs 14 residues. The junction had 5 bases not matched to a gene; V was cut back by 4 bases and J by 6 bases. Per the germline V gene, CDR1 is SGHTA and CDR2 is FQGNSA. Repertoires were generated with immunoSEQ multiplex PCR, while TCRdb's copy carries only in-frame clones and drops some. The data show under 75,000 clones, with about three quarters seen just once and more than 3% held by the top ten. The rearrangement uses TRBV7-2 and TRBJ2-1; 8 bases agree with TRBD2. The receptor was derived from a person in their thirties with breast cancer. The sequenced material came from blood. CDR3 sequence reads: CASSSAGASNEQFF. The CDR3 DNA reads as TGTGCCAGCAGCTCAGCGGGAGCAAGCAATGAGCAGTTCTTC.